Shown below are 17 T cell receptor beta chains from a single sample sequenced in a study of blood T cell repertoires in COVID-19. Assay used: immunoSEQ multiplex PCR; TCRdb lists only in-frame clones, some missing. The data show about 100,000 clones, 80% to 85% seen once. Material: peripheral blood. The receptors stem from a man in his sixties or seventies with acute or convalescent COVID-19.

The chain has TRBV19 and TRBJ1-1; 8 nucleotides align to TRBD1. This CDR3 contains 13 residues. Trimming removed 7 bases from V and 10 bases from J; junction bases left unmatched: 11. The V gene's germline CDR1 is LNHDA and CDR2 SQIVND (reference sequence). CDR3 in amino acids: CASITSGGGRAFF. As DNA, the CDR3 is TGTGCCAGTATCACCTCAGGGGGCGGGAGAGCTTTCTTT.

CDR3: CAISAQGPTDTQYF. For the CDR3, the DNA is TGTGCCATCTCCGCACAGGGGCCGACAGATACGCAGTATTTT. The J gene is TRBJ2-3, the V gene TRBV6-5, with 7 nucleotides matching TRBD1. Germline V gives CDR1 MNHEY, CDR2 SVGAGI. Trimming at V came to 10 bases and at J to 3 bases, leaving 10 bases not matched to a gene. The CDR3 totals 14 residues.

This clone was found a few times. This chain connects TRBV18 to TRBJ2-1; 10 bases fit TRBD2. This CDR3 spans 15 amino acids. V lost 3 bases to trimming and J lost 9 bases; unmatched junction nucleotides: 8. CDR1 is KGHSH, CDR2 LQKENI, per germline. The CDR3 reads CASSPPTSGSIEQFF. The CDR3 DNA sequence: TGTGCCAGCTCACCTCCGACTAGCGGGTCAATTGAGCAGTTCTTC.

This clone was seen a few times. The chain has TRBV9 and TRBJ1-3; D ambiguous. Germline assignment: CDR1 SGDLS and CDR2 YYNGEE. V gave up 2 bases and J gave up 0 bases, with 12 bases separating them. The CDR3 is made up of 16 amino acids. The CDR3 bases are TGTGCCAGCAGCGTGGGCAACGTCCGCTCTGGAAACACCATATATTTT. Its protein product is CASSVGNVRSGNTIYF.

The chain joins TRBV3-1 (or the pseudogene TRBV3-2) to TRBJ2-7; D is perhaps TRBD2 (6 bases). Between the trimmed V and J ends, which lost 2 bases and 7 bases, there was a span of 9 bases. Germline V CDR1 and CDR2: LGHDT, YNNKEL (reference sequence). The CDR3 totals 12 residues. DNA for the CDR3: TGTGCCAGCAGCCAACCAGGGAGGGAGCAGTACTTC. This translates into CASSQPGREQYF.

This rearrangement joins TRBV12-3 or TRBV12-4 to TRBJ1-3; maybe TRBD1 (5 bases). Trimming took off 4 bases at V and 2 bases at J, with 6 bases between the two ends. The CDR3 consists of 13 residues. The CDR3 spells CASSWGAGNTIYF. In DNA form, the CDR3 reads TGTGCCAGCAGTTGGGGGGCTGGAAACACCATATATTTT.

The V gene is TRBV6-1, the J gene TRBJ1-5, with D unresolved. The CDR3 has 13 residues. V gave up 6 bases and J gave up 5 bases, with 11 bases separating them. From germline, CDR1 is MNHNS and CDR2 SASEGT. CDR3 coding DNA: TGTGCCAGCAGGCAGTGGAGTCATCAGCCCCAGCATTTT. It is translated as CASRQWSHQPQHF.

This clone was seen just once. The chain is built from TRBV10-2 and TRBJ1-6, with D perhaps TRBD1 (6 bases). The ends were cut back, 4 bases at V and 0 bases at J, with 16 bases in the middle. This CDR3 spans 18 amino acids. Germline-derived CDR1 and CDR2 are WSHSY and SAAADI. The CDR3 sequence is CASSAGTTSSSYNSPLHF. CDR3 DNA sequence: TGCGCCAGCAGTGCCGGGACAACGTCAAGCTCCTATAATTCACCCCTCCACTTT.

This clone was picked up a small number of times. This chain uses TRBV4-1 with TRBJ1-2, with TRBD1 matching over 7 bases. This CDR3 spans 14 amino acids. V shed 0 bases and J 3 bases; nucleotides not matched to a gene: 1. CDR1 MGHRA and CDR2 YSYEKL come from the germline V gene. The CDR3 reads CASSQETGDYGYTF. In DNA, the CDR3 is TGCGCCAGCAGCCAAGAAACAGGGGACTATGGCTACACCTTC.

The CDR3 is CASSPLGMGELFF. The CDR3 DNA is TGTGCCAGCAGCCCCCTCGGGATGGGGGAGCTGTTTTTT. This chain connects TRBV7-9 to TRBJ2-2; D is possibly TRBD2 (5 bases). CDR3 length equals 13 residues. The germline V and J ends were trimmed by 5 bases and 8 bases, with 12 bases remaining between them. CDR1 and CDR2 from the germline V gene are SEHNR and FQNEAQ (reference sequence).

This clone turned up a few times. Other DNA sequences from this sample encode an identical CDR3 as well. V and J are TRBV4-3 and TRBJ1-2; perhaps TRBD1 as D (5 bases). The V and J ends lost 0 bases and 4 bases respectively, with 9 bases between them. Germline V gene sequence: CDR1 LGHNA, CDR2 YSLEER. CDR3 length: 14 amino acids. The CDR3 bases are TGCGCCAGCAGCCAAGAGCGGGGGGGCTATGGCTACACCTTC. Translated, it gives CASSQERGGYGYTF.

The chain recombines TRBV14 with TRBJ1-3, with D unresolved. The germline gives CDR1 SGHDN, CDR2 FVKESK. This CDR3 region has 13 residues. The germline V and J ends were trimmed by 1 base and 10 bases, with 11 bases remaining between them. The CDR3 spells CASSQGAGRTIYF. The CDR3 DNA is TGTGCCAGCAGCCAAGGGGCAGGTCGAACCATATATTTT.

The rearrangement joins TRBV4-2 to TRBJ1-1, with D unresolved. Trimming removed 1 base from V and 4 bases from J, with 10 bases in between. CDR3 length equals 14 residues. The germline V gene has CDR1 LGHNA and CDR2 YNFKEQ. This chain's CDR3 is CASSQGLGSTEAFF. In DNA form, the CDR3 reads TGTGCCAGCAGCCAAGGGTTAGGGAGCACTGAAGCTTTCTTT.

The chain has TRBV7-9 and TRBJ1-1; no clear D. Deletions cut 7 bases from V and 4 bases from J, with 10 bases between. This CDR3 is built from 12 residues. CDR1 and CDR2 from the germline V gene are SEHNR and FQNEAQ (reference sequence). CDR3 bases: TGTGCCAGCACCGCCGGTAGCACTGAAGCTTTCTTT. It yields the protein CASTAGSTEAFF.

The V and J genes are TRBV10-3 and TRBJ2-1, with D possibly being TRBD2 (5 bases). Germline V lookup: CDR1 ENHRY, CDR2 SYGVKD. The CDR3 runs to 15 residues. Trimming pared 1 base from V and 6 bases from J, leaving 13 bases between. The CDR3 protein is CAISELATPGNEQFF. Written as DNA, the CDR3 is TGTGCCATCAGTGAGTTAGCGACTCCTGGCAATGAGCAGTTCTTC.

The chain couples TRBV9 to TRBJ1-1; D possibly corresponds to TRBD1 (5 bases). CDR1 and CDR2 from the germline V gene are SGDLS and YYNGEE. The V end lost 0 bases, the J end lost 1 base, and 7 bases lay between the germline ends. The CDR3 covers 14 residues. The CDR3 DNA is TGTGCCAGCAGCGTAGAGACAGCGAACACTGAAGCTTTCTTT. Its protein is CASSVETANTEAFF.

The genes are TRBV10-1 and TRBJ2-1; 9 nucleotides agree with TRBD1. V trimming: 11 bases; J trimming: 10 bases; junction bases outside the gene matches: 15. From germline, CDR1 is WNHNN and CDR2 SYGVQD (reference sequence). This CDR3 spans 14 amino acids. CDR3 protein: CAPSPTGGDGEQFF. CDR3 sequence (DNA): TGCGCCCCCAGCCCGACAGGGGGGGACGGGGAGCAGTTCTTC.